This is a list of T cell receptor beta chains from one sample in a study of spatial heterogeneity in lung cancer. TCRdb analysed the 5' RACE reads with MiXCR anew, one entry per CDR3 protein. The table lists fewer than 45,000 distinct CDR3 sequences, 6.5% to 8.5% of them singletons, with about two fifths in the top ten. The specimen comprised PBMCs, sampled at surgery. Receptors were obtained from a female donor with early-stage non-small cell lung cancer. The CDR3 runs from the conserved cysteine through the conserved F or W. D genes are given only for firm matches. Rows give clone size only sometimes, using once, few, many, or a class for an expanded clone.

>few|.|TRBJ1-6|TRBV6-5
CASSYFRPGENSPLPF
TGTGCCAGCAGTTATTTTCGGCCAGGTGAAAATTCACCCCTCCCCTTT
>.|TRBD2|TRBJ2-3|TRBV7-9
CASSKRDGGTDTQYF
TGTGCCAGCAGCAAACGGGACGGGGGGACAGATACGCAGTATTTT
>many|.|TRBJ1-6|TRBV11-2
CASSPPWGSSYNSPLHF
TGTGCCAGCAGCCCGCCTTGGGGCAGCTCCTATAATTCACCCCTCCACTTT
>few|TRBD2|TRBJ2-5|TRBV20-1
CSARDMASGGQETQYF
TGCAGTGCTAGAGATATGGCCAGCGGGGGGCAAGAGACCCAGTACTTC
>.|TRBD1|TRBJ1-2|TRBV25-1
CASSPGQANYGYTF
TGCGCCAGCAGTCCGGGACAGGCTAACTATGGCTACACCTTC
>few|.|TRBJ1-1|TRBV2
CASSEGREWTEAFF
TGTGCCAGCAGTGAAGGCAGGGAATGGACTGAAGCTTTCTTT
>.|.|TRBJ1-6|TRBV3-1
CASSPGRNSPLHF
TGTGCCAGCAGCCCGGGCCGTAATTCACCCCTCCACTTT
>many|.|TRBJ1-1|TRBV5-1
CASSVTPGPTEAFF
TGCGCCAGCAGCGTGACCCCGGGTCCGACTGAAGCTTTCTTT
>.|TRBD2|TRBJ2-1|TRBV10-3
CAISDGLAGGVTYNEQFF
TGTGCCATCAGTGACGGTCTAGCGGGGGGAGTCACCTACAATGAGCAGTTCTTC
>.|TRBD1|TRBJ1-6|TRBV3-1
CASSQDLRGRHSPLHF
TGTGCCAGCAGCCAAGATCTCAGGGGGCGTCATTCACCCCTCCACTTT
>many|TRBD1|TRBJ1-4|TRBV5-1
CASSPGQGSRPFF
TGCGCCAGCAGCCCGGGACAGGGGTCTCGTCCGTTTTTT
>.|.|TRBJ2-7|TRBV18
CASSTGQNYEQYF
TGTGCCAGCTCGACGGGCCAAAACTACGAGCAGTACTTC
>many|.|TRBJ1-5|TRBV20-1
CSARIQDHQPQHF
TGCAGTGCTAGAATCCAGGACCATCAGCCCCAGCATTTT
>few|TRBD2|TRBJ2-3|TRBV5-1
CASHLLASTDTQYF
TGCGCCAGCCATTTACTAGCGAGCACAGATACGCAGTATTTT
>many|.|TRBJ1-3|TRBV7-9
CASSLAGEAVSGNTIYF
TGTGCCAGCAGCTTAGCTGGGGAGGCTGTCTCTGGAAACACCATATATTTT
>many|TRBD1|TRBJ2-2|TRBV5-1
CASSFLWTGMNTGELFF
TGCGCCAGCAGCTTCCTATGGACAGGGATGAACACCGGGGAGCTGTTTTTT
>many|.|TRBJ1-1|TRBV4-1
CASSQGGMNTEAFF
TGCGCCAGCAGCCAAGGGGGGATGAACACTGAAGCTTTCTTT
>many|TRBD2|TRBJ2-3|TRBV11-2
CASSTKRDGSAFRTDTQYF
TGTGCCAGCAGCACTAAGCGGGACGGATCCGCTTTTCGCACAGATACGCAGTATTTT
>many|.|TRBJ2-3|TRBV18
CASSPPSGQDTQYF
TGTGCCAGCTCACCTCCGTCGGGGCAGGATACGCAGTATTTT
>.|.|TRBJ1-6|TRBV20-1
CSARDRGSSYNSPLHF
TGCAGTGCTAGAGATCGGGGGAGCTCCTATAATTCACCCCTCCACTTT
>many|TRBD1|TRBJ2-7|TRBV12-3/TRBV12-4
CASSSITGGASYEQYF
TGTGCCAGCAGCTCGATTACAGGGGGCGCGTCCTACGAGCAGTACTTC
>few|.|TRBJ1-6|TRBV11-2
CASSLLPRNLNSPLHF
TGTGCCAGCAGCTTACTCCCCAGAAATCTTAATTCACCCCTCCACTTT
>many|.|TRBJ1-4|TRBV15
CATSRDAQINEKLFF
TGTGCCACCAGCAGAGATGCACAGATTAATGAAAAACTGTTTTTT
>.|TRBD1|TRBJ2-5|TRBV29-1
CSAGQLQETQYF
TGCAGCGCGGGACAGCTCCAAGAGACCCAGTACTTC
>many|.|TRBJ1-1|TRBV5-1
CASSLNGDGEAFF
TGCGCCAGCAGCTTGAATGGTGATGGTGAAGCTTTCTTT
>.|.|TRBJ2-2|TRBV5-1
CASSLVAVNTGELFF
TGCGCCAGCAGCTTGGTGGCAGTGAACACCGGGGAGCTGTTTTTT
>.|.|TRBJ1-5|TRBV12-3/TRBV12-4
CASSLVYQPQHF
TGTGCCAGCAGTTTAGTATATCAGCCCCAGCATTTT
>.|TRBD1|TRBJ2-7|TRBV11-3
CASSLGGQGGEQYF
TGTGCCAGCAGCTTAGGGGGACAGGGAGGCGAGCAGTACTTC
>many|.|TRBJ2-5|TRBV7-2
CASSRVLGETQYF
TGTGCCAGCAGCCGGGTCTTGGGGGAGACCCAGTACTTC
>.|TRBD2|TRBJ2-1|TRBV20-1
CSAAGTSGGSSYNEQFF
TGCAGTGCCGCCGGGACTAGCGGGGGGAGCTCCTACAATGAGCAGTTCTTC
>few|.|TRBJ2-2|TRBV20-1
CSARKDGNTGELFF
TGCAGTGCTAGAAAGGACGGGAACACCGGGGAGCTGTTTTTT
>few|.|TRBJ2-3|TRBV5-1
CASSLSPDPTNTDTQYF
TGCGCCAGCAGCTTGTCCCCCGACCCAACAAACACAGATACGCAGTATTTT
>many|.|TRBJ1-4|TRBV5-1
CASSAGTPATNEKLFF
TGCGCCAGCAGCGCAGGGACACCGGCAACTAATGAAAAACTGTTTTTT
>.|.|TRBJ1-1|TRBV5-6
CASSLAQGPEAFF
TGTGCCAGCAGCTTGGCACAGGGCCCTGAAGCTTTCTTT
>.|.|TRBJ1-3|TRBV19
CASNGRISGNTIYF
TGTGCCAGTAACGGACGTATCTCTGGAAACACCATATATTTT
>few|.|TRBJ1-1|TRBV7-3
CASSFRGGGITEAFF
TGTGCCAGCAGCTTCAGGGGAGGAGGTATAACTGAAGCTTTCTTT
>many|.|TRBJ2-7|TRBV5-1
CASRESGAYEQYF
TGCGCCAGCAGGGAATCGGGGGCCTACGAGCAGTACTTC
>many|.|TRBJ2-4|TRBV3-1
CASSQVLGPNIQYF
TGTGCCAGCAGCCAAGTACTGGGGCCAAACATTCAGTACTTC
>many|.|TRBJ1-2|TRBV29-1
CSVADSHSYGYTF
TGCAGCGTTGCGGACTCTCATAGTTATGGCTACACCTTC
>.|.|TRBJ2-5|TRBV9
CASSVSIQGQETQYF
TGTGCCAGCAGCGTATCGATCCAGGGCCAAGAGACCCAGTACTTC
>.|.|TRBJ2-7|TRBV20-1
CSASSVIYEQYF
TGCAGTGCTAGTTCGGTGATATACGAGCAGTACTTC
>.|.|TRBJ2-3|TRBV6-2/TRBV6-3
CASSYSQGIASTDTQYF
TGTGCCAGCAGTTACTCCCAGGGAATTGCGAGCACAGATACGCAGTATTTT
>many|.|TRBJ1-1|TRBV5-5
CASRYTVVNTEAFF
TGTGCCAGCAGGTATACAGTGGTGAACACTGAAGCTTTCTTT
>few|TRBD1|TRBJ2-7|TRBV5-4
CASSSQGAYEQYF
TGTGCCAGCAGCTCACAGGGGGCATACGAGCAGTACTTC
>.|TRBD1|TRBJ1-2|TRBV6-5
CASSLTGNYGYTF
TGTGCCAGCAGTTTGACAGGGAACTATGGCTACACCTTC
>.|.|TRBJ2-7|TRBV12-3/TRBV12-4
CASSVGPSSYEQYF
TGTGCCAGCAGTGTCGGACCTAGCTCCTACGAGCAGTACTTC
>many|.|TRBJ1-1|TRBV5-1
CASSWGGQPNTEAFF
TGCGCCAGCAGCTGGGGCGGCCAACCGAACACTGAAGCTTTCTTT
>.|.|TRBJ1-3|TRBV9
CASSVGGRRNSGNTIYF
TGTGCCAGCAGCGTAGGCGGACGGAGAAACTCTGGAAACACCATATATTTT
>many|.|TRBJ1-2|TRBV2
CASRSLYGDGYTF
TGTGCCAGCAGAAGCCTCTACGGGGATGGCTACACCTTC
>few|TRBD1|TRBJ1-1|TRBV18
CASSPGTGDTEAFF
TGTGCCAGCTCACCGGGGACAGGGGACACTGAAGCTTTCTTT
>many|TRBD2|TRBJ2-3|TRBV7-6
CASSLDGTTSTDTQYF
TGTGCCAGCAGCTTAGACGGGACTACTAGCACAGATACGCAGTATTTT
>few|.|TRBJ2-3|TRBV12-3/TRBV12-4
CASNPQGSTDTQYF
TGTGCCAGCAATCCACAGGGTAGCACAGATACGCAGTATTTT
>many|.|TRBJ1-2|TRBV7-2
CASSHPQVAHLYGYTF
TGTGCCAGCAGCCACCCCCAGGTGGCCCATCTCTATGGCTACACCTTC
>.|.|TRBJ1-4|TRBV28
CASSLRAGANEKLFF
TGTGCCAGCAGTTTAAGGGCAGGAGCTAATGAAAAACTGTTTTTT
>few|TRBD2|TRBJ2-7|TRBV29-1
CSARLAGAYEQYF
TGCAGCGCGAGACTAGCGGGGGCCTACGAGCAGTACTTC